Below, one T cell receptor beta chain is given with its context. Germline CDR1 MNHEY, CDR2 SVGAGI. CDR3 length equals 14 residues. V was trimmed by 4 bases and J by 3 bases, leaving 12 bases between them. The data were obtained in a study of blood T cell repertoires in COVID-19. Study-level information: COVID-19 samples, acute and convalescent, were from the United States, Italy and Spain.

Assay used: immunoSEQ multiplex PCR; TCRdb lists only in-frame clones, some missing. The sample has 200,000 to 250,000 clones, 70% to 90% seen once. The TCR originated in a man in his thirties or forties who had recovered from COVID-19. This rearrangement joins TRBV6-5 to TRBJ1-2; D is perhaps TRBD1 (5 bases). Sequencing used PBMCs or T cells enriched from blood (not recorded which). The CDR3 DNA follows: TGTGCCAGCAGTTCCCCTCAGACAGACTATGGCTACACCTTC. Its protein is CASSSPQTDYGYTF.